This TCR beta chain was sequenced for a study of metastatic and nonmetastatic thyroid tumors (dated by TCRdb to the early 2020s). In terms of the full investigation: Repertoires were compared across peripheral blood and tumor or nodule tissue samples from malignant and benign thyroid patients.

Points on this clone: Its target antigen remains unknown. No much larger clone exists at a distance of one base, and base qualities are not known.

Library construction relied on PCR. The instrument given in TCRdb is Illumina HiSeq 4000. High-throughput sequencing was used to profile the CDR3 region of the TCR beta-chain in every patient. Processing in the source paper ran as follows. A classifier to discriminate distant-metastatic papillary thyroid cancer patients was built from CDR3 differences across clinicopathological groups. The Shannon index was used to measure repertoire diversity, and the Morisita-Horn index was used to measure how similar tumor and blood repertoires were. In TCRdb, the public reads were trimmed at Q25 with fastp and aligned with MiXCR, with productive beta chains retained. The V and J calls and clone size are TCRdb's, not the authors'. Here the sample has around 5,000 clones; over 25% occur a single time. Jointly, the top ten make up approximately 15% of the sample. What the work shows at the level of the full study, not this receptor alone: In both blood and tumor samples, malignant tumors were reported to have significantly higher TCR beta diversity than benign nodules.

The CDR3 holds 15 amino acids from the cysteine to the phenylalanine. Left in the record is the CDR3 DNA by itself, 45 bases read in frame from the first base. Relative to germline, V is 1 base shorter and J is 5 bases shorter, with 15 bases between their ends. CDR1 DFQATT and CDR2 SNEGSKA were looked up in the germline V gene (reference sequence). Before undergoing thyroid surgery, none of the patients had been given any kind of treatment. Using T-cell receptor beta sequencing, the study looked back at clinical samples from patients collected from the early 2010s to the late 2010s. Sequencing was performed on adjacent normal tissue. The chain was built from TRBV20-1 and TRBJ2-1, with the D gene uncertain. This TCR came from a female donor with papillary thyroid cancer or a benign thyroid nodule (not recorded which). Some clones in this sample may be carry-over from other donors' samples. This receptor has the CDR3 CSARGPLAANNEQFF. The bases are TGCAGTGCTAGAGGCCCTTTGGCGGCCAACAATGAGCAGTTCTTC.